This T cell receptor (beta chain) came from a study of T cells of healthy individuals. TCRdb processed the 5' RACE reads anew with MiXCR; each CDR3 protein has one entry. The table includes approximately 58,000 distinct CDR3 sequences, 14% to 15% detected once. CDR1 SEHNR and CDR2 FQNEAQ come from the germline V gene (reference sequence). This CDR3 contains 12 residues. This clonotype was seen ten or more times. At one end, the junction sequence differs from germline, possibly due to a read error. This clonotype originated in a human donor in good health. The rearrangement joins TRBV7-9 to TRBJ2-1; 9 positions match TRBD2. The CDR3 protein is CASSPPRGRGVF. Written as DNA, the CDR3 is TGTGCCAGCAGTCCGCCGCGCGGGAGGGGGGTCTTC.